These 7 T cell receptor beta chains originate from one sample sequenced in a study of T cell repertoires in cytomegalovirus infection (dated by TCRdb to between 2018 and 2021). Explained via the paper, the treatment or condition label denotes: in vitro stimulation with specific CMV peptide epitopes to enrich CMV-specific T cells. The data were produced on an Illumina HiSeq 1500. The public reads were quality trimmed at Q25 with fastp and then assembled into clones with MiXCR by TCRdb, keeping productive beta chains. Entries are consolidated by CDR3 protein sequence, retaining the most common genes and DNA. For this sample there are 450,000 to 600,000 distinct CDR3 sequences; roughly a third appear just once. The ten top clones hold under 20% of the sample. What these receptors recognize is not known. Material: cultured PBMCs, obtained from culture after CMV antigen stimulation. These receptors came from a human donor in good health (CMV status not recorded). Some clones in this sample may be carry-over from other donors' samples.

This clonotype was seen more than once but under ten times. This rearrangement joins TRBV7-9 to TRBJ2-7, with 9 bases identical to TRBD2. The CDR3 totals 13 residues. Germline assignment: CDR1 SEHNR and CDR2 FQNEAQ (reference sequence). V dropped 8 bases and J dropped 5; count of bases not matched to a gene: 7. The CDR3 protein is CASGIAGENEQYV. CDR3 sequence (DNA): TGTGCCAGCGGGATAGCGGGAGAGAACGAGCAGTACGTC.

The V and J genes are TRBV19 and TRBJ1-2; D call uncertain. V was clipped by 10 bases and J by 0 bases, with 12 bases between them. Germline-derived CDR1 and CDR2 are LNHDA and SQIVND (reference sequence). The CDR3 runs 13 residues. The CDR3 loop reads CATSRSSNYGYTF. In DNA, the CDR3 is TGTGCCACTTCCCGAAGCTCTAACTATGGCTACACCTTC.

V is TRBV28 and J is TRBJ1-4; TRBD1 might be the D (5 bases). Looked up from germline, CDR1 is MDHEN and CDR2 is SYDVKM. With 7 bases removed from V and 0 bases from J, the gap between germline ends came to 24 bases. The CDR3 runs to 19 residues. CDR3 region: CASTSFVSGTLATNEKLFF. CDR3 coding DNA: TGTGCCAGCACCTCTTTTGTGTCCGGGACCCTTGCAACTAATGAAAAACTGTTTTTT. The complete variable domain, with remaining parts taken from reference TRBV28 and TRBJ1-4, reads DVKVTQSSRYLVKRTGEKVFLECVQDMDHENMFWYRQDPGLGLRLIYFSYDVKMKEKGDIPEGYSVSREKKERFSLILESASTNQTSMYLCASTSFVSGTLATNEKLFFGSGTQLSVL.

This clonotype has only a few counts. The J gene is TRBJ1-3, the V gene TRBV7-6, with a tentative D call TRBD1 (5 bases). The V gene lost 0 bases and the J gene lost 0 bases, with 9 bases spanning the gap. CDR1 is SGHVS, CDR2 FNYEAQ, per germline. The CDR3 is 16 amino acids. CDR3 coding DNA: TGTGCCAGCAGCTTAGCGGTGAGGGGCTCTGGAAACACCATATATTTT. This gives the protein CASSLAVRGSGNTIYF.

The chain couples TRBV11-2 to TRBJ2-1, with TRBD1 matching over 7 bases. The germline CDR1 and CDR2 sequences are SGHAT and FQNNGV. This CDR3 is built from 16 residues. V lost 6 bases and J lost 3; bases outside the gene matches: 11. The CDR3 region has the DNA TGTGCCAGCAGATACGACCGAGGGGGCCACTACAATGAGCAGTTCTTC. It codes for CASRYDRGGHYNEQFF.

In this sample, this clonotype turned up many times. The chain uses TRBV11-2 and TRBJ2-7, with 7 bases identical to TRBD1. CDR1 and CDR2 (germline): SGHAT, FQNNGV. Losses at the gene ends were 1 base for V and 7 bases for J; bases not matched to a gene: 10. The CDR3 consists of 15 residues. CDR3 DNA: TGTGCCAGCAGCTTAGGGGACAGCCCGATGATGGAGCAGTACGTC. Translating gives CASSLGDSPMMEQYV.

This clonotype was counted ten times or more. V is TRBV7-2 and J is TRBJ2-6; TRBD1 is a possible D gene (6 bases). Trimming pared 0 bases from V and 3 bases from J, leaving 15 bases between. Per germline, CDR1 SGHTA and CDR2 FQGNSA. This CDR3 has 18 amino acids. CDR3 loop: CASSLAFWQGSGANVLTF. In DNA form, the CDR3 reads TGTGCCAGCAGCTTAGCTTTTTGGCAGGGGAGTGGGGCCAACGTCCTGACTTTC.